The clone carrying this TCR beta chain was counted once. Germline lookup yields CDR1 SGHTA and CDR2 FQGTGA. V dropped 1 base and J dropped 5 bases, with 11 bases sitting between them. The CDR3 is 14 residues long. TCRdb's table, derived via immunoSEQ multiplex PCR, lists solely in-frame clones and lacks some. The sample holds 150,000 to 200,000 clones; approximately 80% are singletons and the top ten take approximately 12%. The study drew participants aged about 18 to 95 years from some 24 US areas. These data are taken from a study of blood T cell repertoires in COVID-19. This TCR was recovered from a man aged 50 to 60 who had recovered from COVID-19. Sequenced material: PBMCs or T cells enriched from blood (not recorded which). This rearrangement joins TRBV7-3 to TRBJ2-5; possible D gene TRBD2, 5 bases. The DNA of the CDR3 is TGTGCCAGCAGCTTAAATGGCCGCGGGGAGACCCAGTACTTC. It is translated as CASSLNGRGETQYF.